These 5 T cell receptor beta chains were sequenced from one sample in a study of blood T cell repertoires in COVID-19. Measured with immunoSEQ multiplex PCR; TCRdb has only the in-frame clones, and not every one. The table lists about 370,000 clones, roughly 90% of them singletons. Sequenced material: peripheral blood. These receptors came from a woman aged 25 to 39 with COVID-19, enrolled during active disease.

The chain employs TRBV7-2 and TRBJ2-3; 9 bases line up with TRBD2. V lost 5 bases, J lost 5 bases, and 11 bases stayed unmatched. This CDR3 comprises 16 residues. Germline-derived CDR1 and CDR2 are SGHTA and FQGNSA. CDR3 protein: CASSPSGIAGVDTQYF. The CDR3 DNA follows: TGTGCCAGCAGCCCCTCCGGGATAGCGGGAGTAGATACGCAGTATTTT.

V is TRBV10-3 and J is TRBJ1-3; D is unresolved. The germline V gene encodes CDR1 ENHRY and CDR2 SYGVKD. The V end was cut by 3 bases, the J end by 0 bases, with 12 bases between. This CDR3 region has 16 residues. The chain's CDR3 is CAISESPQSSGNTIYF. The CDR3 DNA reads TGTGCCATCAGTGAAAGCCCACAGAGCTCTGGAAACACCATATATTTT.

V gene TRBV18 combines with J gene TRBJ1-4, with 9 bases that match TRBD1. This CDR3 contains 16 residues. Germline CDR1 KGHSH, CDR2 LQKENI. The junction had 8 bases not matched to a gene; V was cut back by 2 bases and J by 7 bases. The CDR3, as DNA: TGTGCCAGCTCACCAGACCGGGACAGGGATTTTGAAAAACTGTTTTTT. Its protein product is CASSPDRDRDFEKLFF.

The gene calls are TRBV24-1 and TRBJ1-4; D perhaps matches TRBD1 (6 bases). This CDR3 comprises 16 residues. Trimming cost V 4 bases and J 0 bases, with 11 bases left between them. Germline V gene data show CDR1 as KGHDR and CDR2 as SFDVKD. CDR3 protein: CATSEERQATNEKLFF. The CDR3 coding sequence is TGTGCCACCAGTGAGGAGAGACAGGCAACTAATGAAAAACTGTTTTTT.

The genes are TRBV7-9 and TRBJ1-1; D uncertain. CDR3 length: 14 amino acids. Between the trimmed V and J ends, which lost 2 bases and 5 bases, there was a span of 12 bases. Germline assignment: CDR1 SEHNR and CDR2 FQNEAQ (reference sequence). CDR3 DNA: TGTGCCAGCAGCTTATCGGGGTCCCGAACTGAAGCTTTCTTT. Amino acid sequence: CASSLSGSRTEAFF.